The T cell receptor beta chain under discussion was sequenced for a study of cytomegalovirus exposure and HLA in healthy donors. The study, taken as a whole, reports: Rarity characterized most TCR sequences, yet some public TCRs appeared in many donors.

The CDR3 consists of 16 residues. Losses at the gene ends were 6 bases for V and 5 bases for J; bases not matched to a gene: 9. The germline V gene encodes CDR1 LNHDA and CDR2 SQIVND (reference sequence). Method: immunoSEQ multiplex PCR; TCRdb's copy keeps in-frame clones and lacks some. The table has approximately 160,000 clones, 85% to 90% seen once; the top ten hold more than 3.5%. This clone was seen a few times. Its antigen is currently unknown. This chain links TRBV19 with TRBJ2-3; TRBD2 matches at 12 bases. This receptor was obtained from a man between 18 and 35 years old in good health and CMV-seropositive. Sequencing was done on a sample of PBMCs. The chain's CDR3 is CASSLTSGRGEDTQYF. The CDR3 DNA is TGTGCCAGTAGCCTGACTAGCGGGAGAGGGGAAGATACGCAGTATTTT.